This record looks at one T cell receptor (beta chain) sequence and its context. Antigen unknown. This sample is drawn from a study of OX40 agonist ivuxolimab in advanced cancers. Study-wide context: Every 2 weeks, ivuxolimab was infused into the patients intravenously at between 0.01 and 10 mg/kg.

Study results and limitations: Among the lowest peripheral clonal expansion occurred in 0.1-3.0 mg/kg partial responders. Expanded clones belonging to CD8+ T cells outnumbered, on average, those of CD4+.

TCRdb keeps only in-frame clones here, not all; method: immunoSEQ multiplex PCR. The sample holds around 76,000 clones, about 85% seen once. The ends lost 6 bases at V and 5 bases at J; junction bases unmatched: 9. CDR1 is SGHAT and CDR2 is FQNNGV in the germline V gene. CDR3 length: 16 residues. This clonotype originated in an adult with an advanced solid tumor such as melanoma, head and neck, liver or kidney cancer. The V gene is TRBV11-2, the J gene TRBJ1-6; 8 positions match TRBD1. This sample comprised CD4+ or CD8+ T cells sorted from blood, obtained in a trial of the OX40 agonist ivuxolimab. The CDR3 protein is CASRSPWDRHNSPLHF. The CDR3 nucleotides are TGTGCCAGCAGATCCCCCTGGGACAGGCATAATTCACCCCTCCACTTT.